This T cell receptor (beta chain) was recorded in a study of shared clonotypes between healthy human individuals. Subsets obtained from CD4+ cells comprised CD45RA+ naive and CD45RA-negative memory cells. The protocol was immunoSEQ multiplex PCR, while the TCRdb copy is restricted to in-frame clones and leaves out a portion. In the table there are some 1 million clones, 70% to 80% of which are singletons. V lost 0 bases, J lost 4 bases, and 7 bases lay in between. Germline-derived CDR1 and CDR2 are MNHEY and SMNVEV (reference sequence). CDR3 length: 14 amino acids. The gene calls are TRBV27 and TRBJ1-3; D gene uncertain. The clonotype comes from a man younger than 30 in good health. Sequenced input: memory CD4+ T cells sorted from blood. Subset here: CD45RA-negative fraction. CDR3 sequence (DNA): TGTGCCAGCAGTTTATCCCATCTAGGAAACACCATATATTTT. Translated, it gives CASSLSHLGNTIYF.